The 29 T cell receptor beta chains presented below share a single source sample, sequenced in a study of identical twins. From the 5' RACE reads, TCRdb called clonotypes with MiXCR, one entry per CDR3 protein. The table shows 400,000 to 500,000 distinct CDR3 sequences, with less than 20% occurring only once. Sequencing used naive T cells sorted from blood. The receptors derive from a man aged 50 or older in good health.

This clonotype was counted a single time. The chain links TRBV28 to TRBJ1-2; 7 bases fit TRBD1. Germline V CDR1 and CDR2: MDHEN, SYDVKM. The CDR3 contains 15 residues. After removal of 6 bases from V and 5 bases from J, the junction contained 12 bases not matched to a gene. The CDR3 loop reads CASSPPSTGIYGYTF. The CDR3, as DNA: TGTGCCAGCAGCCCCCCGTCGACAGGGATTTATGGCTACACCTTC.

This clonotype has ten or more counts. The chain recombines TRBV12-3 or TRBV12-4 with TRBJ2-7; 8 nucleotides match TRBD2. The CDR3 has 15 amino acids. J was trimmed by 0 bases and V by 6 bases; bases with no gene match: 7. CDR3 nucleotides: TGTGCCAGCAGCTCAACTAGCGGAAGCTCCTACGAGCAGTACTTC. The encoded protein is CASSSTSGSSYEQYF.

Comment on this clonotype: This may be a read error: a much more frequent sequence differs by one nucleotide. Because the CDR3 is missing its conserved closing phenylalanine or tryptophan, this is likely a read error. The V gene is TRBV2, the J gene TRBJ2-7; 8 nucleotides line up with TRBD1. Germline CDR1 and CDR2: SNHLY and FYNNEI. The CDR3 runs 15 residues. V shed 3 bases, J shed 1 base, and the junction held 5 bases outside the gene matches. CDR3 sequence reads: CASSEARGLSYEQYY. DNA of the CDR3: TGTGCCAGCAGTGAGGCCAGGGGGCTTTCCTACGAGCAGTACTAC.

CDR3 loop: CASSLDRGKWKRDNEQFF. The CDR3 bases are TGTGCCAGCAGCCTAGACAGGGGGAAATGGAAACGGGATAATGAGCAGTTCTTC. The chain couples TRBV11-1 to TRBJ2-1, with 9 bases that match TRBD1. V lost 5 bases and J lost 7; bases outside the gene matches: 18. The V gene's germline CDR1 is SGHAT and CDR2 FQDESV (reference sequence). CDR3 length: 18 residues.

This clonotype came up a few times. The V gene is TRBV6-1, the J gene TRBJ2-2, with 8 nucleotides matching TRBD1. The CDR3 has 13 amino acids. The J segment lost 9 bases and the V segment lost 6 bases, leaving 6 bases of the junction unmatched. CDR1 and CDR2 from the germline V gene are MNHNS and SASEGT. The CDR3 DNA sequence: TGTGCCAGCAGAGTGACAGGGGAAAGGGAGCTGTTTTTT. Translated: CASRVTGERELFF.

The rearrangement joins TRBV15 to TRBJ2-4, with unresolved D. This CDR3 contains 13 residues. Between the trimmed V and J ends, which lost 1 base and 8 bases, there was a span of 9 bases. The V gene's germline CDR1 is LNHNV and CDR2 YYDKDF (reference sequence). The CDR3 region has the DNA TGTGCCACCAGCAGAGCGCCCGGCGACATTCAGTACTTC. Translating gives CATSRAPGDIQYF. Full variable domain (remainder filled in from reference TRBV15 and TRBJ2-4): DAMVIQNPRYQVTQFGKPVTLSCSQTLNHNVMYWYQQKSSQAPKLLFHYYDKDFNNEADTPDNFQSRRPNTSFCFLDIRSPGLGDTAMYLCATSRAPGDIQYFGAGTRLSVL.

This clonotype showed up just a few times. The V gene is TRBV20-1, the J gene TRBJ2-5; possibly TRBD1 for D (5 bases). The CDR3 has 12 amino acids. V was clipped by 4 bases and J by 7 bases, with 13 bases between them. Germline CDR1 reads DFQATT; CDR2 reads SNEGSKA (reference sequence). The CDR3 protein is CSANLARVTQYF. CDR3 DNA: TGCAGTGCTAATCTGGCCAGGGTGACCCAGTACTTC.

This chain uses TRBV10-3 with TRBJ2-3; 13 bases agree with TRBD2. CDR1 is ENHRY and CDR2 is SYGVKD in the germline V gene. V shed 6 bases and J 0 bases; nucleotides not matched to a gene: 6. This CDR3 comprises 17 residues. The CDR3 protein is CAIRVPTSGRSTDTQYF. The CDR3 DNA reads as TGTGCCATCAGGGTACCGACTAGCGGGAGGAGCACAGATACGCAGTATTTT.

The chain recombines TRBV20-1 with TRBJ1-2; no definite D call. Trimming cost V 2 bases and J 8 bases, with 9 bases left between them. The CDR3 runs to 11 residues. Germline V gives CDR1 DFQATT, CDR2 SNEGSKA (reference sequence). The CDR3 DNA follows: TGCAGTGCTAGACCGAGATCCGGCTACACCTTC. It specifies CSARPRSGYTF.

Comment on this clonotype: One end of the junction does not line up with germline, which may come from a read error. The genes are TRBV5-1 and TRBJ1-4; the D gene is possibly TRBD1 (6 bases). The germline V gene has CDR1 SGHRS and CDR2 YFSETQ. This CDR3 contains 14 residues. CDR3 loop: CPSSFEGGNEKLFF. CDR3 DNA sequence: TGCCCCAGCAGCTTCGAAGGGGGGAATGAAAAACTGTTTTTT.

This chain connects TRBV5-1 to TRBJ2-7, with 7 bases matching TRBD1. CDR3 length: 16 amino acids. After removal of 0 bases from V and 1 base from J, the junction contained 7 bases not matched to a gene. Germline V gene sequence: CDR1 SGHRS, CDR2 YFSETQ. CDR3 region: CASSLEMSGGSYEQYF. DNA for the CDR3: TGCGCCAGCAGCTTGGAGATGTCAGGGGGATCCTACGAGCAGTACTTC.

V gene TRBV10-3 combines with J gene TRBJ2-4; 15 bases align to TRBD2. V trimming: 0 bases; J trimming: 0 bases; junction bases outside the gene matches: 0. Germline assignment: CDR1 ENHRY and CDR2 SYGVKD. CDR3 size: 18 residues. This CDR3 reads CAISESGLAGGAKNIQYF. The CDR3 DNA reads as TGTGCCATCAGTGAGTCGGGACTAGCGGGAGGAGCCAAAAACATTCAGTACTTC.

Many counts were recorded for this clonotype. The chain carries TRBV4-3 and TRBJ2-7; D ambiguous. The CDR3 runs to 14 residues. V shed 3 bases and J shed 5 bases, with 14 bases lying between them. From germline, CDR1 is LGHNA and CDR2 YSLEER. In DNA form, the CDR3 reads TGCGCCAGCAGCCAGGTACTGTCCGGCGACGAGCAGTACTTC. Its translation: CASSQVLSGDEQYF.

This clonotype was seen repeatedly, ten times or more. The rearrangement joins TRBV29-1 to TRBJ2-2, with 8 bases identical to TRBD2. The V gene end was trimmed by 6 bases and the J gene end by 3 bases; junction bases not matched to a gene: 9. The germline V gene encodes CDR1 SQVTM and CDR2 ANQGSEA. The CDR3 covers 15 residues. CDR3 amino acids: CSVAPGLGHTGELFF. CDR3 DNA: TGCAGCGTCGCTCCGGGACTAGGCCACACCGGGGAGCTGTTTTTT.

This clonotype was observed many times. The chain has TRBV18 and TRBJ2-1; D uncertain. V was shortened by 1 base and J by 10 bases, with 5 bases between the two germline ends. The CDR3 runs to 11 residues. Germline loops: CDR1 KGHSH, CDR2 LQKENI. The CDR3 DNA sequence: TGTGCCAGCTCACCACGGGTGGAGCAGTTCTTC. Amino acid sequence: CASSPRVEQFF.

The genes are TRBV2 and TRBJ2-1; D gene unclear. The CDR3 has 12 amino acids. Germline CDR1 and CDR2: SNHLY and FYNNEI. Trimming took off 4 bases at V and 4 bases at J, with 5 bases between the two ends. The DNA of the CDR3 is TGTGCCAGCAGTGTACATTACAATGAGCAGTTCTTC. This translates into CASSVHYNEQFF.

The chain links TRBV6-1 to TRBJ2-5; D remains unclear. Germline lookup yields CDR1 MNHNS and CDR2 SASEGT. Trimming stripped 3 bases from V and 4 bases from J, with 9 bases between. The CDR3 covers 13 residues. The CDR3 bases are TGTGCCAGCAGTGAGAGGCGATTAGAGACCCAGTACTTC. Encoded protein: CASSERRLETQYF.

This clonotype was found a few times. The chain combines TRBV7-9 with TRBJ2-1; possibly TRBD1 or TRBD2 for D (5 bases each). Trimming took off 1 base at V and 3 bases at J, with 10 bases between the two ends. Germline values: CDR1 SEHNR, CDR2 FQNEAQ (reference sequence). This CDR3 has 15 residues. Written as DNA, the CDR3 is TGTGCCAGCAGCTTAGGTTGGGACCTCTACAATGAGCAGTTCTTC. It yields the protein CASSLGWDLYNEQFF.

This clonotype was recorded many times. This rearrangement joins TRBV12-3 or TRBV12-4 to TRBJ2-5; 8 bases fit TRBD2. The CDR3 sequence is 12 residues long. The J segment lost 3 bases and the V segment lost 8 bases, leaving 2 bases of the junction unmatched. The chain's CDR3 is CASSGGEETQYF. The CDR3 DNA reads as TGTGCCAGCTCGGGGGGGGAAGAGACCCAGTACTTC.

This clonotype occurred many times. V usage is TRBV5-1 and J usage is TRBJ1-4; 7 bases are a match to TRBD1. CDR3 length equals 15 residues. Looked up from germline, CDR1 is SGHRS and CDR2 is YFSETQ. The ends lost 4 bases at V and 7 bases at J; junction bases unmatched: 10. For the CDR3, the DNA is TGCGCCAGCAGCCGCTCTAGGGGGCATGGTGAAAAACTGTTTTTT. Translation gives CASSRSRGHGEKLFF.

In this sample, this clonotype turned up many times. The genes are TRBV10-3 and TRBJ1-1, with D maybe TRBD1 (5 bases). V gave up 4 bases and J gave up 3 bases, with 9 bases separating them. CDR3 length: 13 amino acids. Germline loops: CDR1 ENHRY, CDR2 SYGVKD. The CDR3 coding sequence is TGTGCCATCAGTGGGGGGGATGACACTGAAGCTTTCTTT. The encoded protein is CAISGGDDTEAFF.

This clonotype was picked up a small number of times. The CDR3 DNA follows: TGCAGCGTTGAAGCTGCGGGAGCCAGCACAGATACGCAGTATTTT. Its protein product is CSVEAAGASTDTQYF. The chain carries TRBV29-1 and TRBJ2-3, with 7 bases fitting TRBD2. The CDR3 runs to 15 residues. Germline-derived CDR1 and CDR2 are SQVTM and ANQGSEA. After removal of 1 base from V and 0 bases from J, the junction contained 4 bases not matched to a gene.

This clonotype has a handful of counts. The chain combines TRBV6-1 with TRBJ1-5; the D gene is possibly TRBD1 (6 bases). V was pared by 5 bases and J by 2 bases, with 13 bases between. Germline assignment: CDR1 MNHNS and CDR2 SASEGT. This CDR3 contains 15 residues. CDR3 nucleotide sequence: TGTGCCAGCAGTACCACCCGGACAGGCAATCAGCCCCAGCATTTT. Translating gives CASSTTRTGNQPQHF.

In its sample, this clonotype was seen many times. The CDR3 spells CASGQGAYEQYF. Here the CDR3 DNA reads TGTGCCAGTGGACAGGGAGCCTACGAGCAGTACTTC. The J gene is TRBJ2-7, the V gene TRBV7-2; 8 bases are a match to TRBD1. This CDR3 is 12 amino acids long. CDR1 is SGHTA and CDR2 is FQGNSA in the germline V gene. V was pared by 9 bases and J by 2 bases, with 3 bases of the junction left unmatched.

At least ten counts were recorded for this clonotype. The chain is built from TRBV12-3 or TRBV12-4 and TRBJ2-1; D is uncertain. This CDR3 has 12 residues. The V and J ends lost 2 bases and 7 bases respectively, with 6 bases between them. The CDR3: CASSLLKNEQFF. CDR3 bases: TGTGCCAGCAGTTTACTCAAAAATGAGCAGTTCTTC.

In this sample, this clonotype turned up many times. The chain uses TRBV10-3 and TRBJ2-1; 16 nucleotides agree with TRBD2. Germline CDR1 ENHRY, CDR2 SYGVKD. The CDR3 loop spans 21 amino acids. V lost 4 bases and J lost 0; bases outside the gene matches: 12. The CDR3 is CAISGLGTGLAGGLSYNEQFF. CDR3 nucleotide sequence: TGTGCCATCAGTGGTCTTGGGACGGGACTAGCGGGGGGGCTCTCCTACAATGAGCAGTTCTTC.

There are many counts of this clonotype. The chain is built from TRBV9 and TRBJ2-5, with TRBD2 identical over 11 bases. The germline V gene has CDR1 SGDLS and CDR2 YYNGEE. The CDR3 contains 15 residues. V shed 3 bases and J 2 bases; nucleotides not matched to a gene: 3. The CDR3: CASSGGTSGQETQYF. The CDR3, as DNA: TGTGCCAGCAGCGGCGGGACTAGCGGACAAGAGACCCAGTACTTC.

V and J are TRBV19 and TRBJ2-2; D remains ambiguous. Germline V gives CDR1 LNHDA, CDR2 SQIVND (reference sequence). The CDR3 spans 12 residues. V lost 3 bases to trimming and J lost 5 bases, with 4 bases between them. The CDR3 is CASSMGTGELFF. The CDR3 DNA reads TGTGCCAGTAGTATGGGGACCGGGGAGCTGTTTTTT.

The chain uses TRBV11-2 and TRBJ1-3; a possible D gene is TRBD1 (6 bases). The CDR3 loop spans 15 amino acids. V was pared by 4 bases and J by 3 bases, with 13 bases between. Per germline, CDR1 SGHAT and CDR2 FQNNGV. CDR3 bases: TGTGCCAGCAGCTATACAGGGATATTTGGAAACACCATATATTTT. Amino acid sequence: CASSYTGIFGNTIYF.